Below are 11 T cell receptor beta chains sequenced from a single sample in a study of CD8 T cells in ankylosing spondylitis. TCRdb reprocessed the 5' RACE reads via MiXCR and lists one record per CDR3 protein. The sample consists of 310,000 or so distinct CDR3 sequences, roughly 20% of them appearing once. The source material was blood, either unsorted or a sorted T cell fraction (not recorded which). Receptors were obtained from a male donor with ankylosing spondylitis or in good health (not recorded which).

This clonotype was counted at least ten times. This chain joins TRBV9 and TRBJ2-3, with D possibly called TRBD1 or TRBD2 (5 bases each). CDR1 and CDR2 from the germline V gene are SGDLS and YYNGEE. V lost 0 bases, J lost 8 bases, and 13 bases lay in between. This CDR3 has 14 amino acids. DNA of the CDR3: TGTGCCAGCAGCGTAGGGGCTGGGGGTGGTACGCAGTATTTT. Its translation: CASSVGAGGGTQYF.

CDR3 sequence: CSATPLVRQYNKQFF. The CDR3 DNA is TGCAGTGCTACCCCACTAGTTAGGCAATATAATAAGCAGTTCTTC. The V gene is TRBV20-1, the J gene TRBJ2-1; D may be TRBD2 (5 bases). Germline-derived CDR1 and CDR2 are DFQATT and SNEGSKA (reference sequence). The CDR3 spans 15 residues. V lost 4 bases, J lost 11 bases, and 24 bases lay in between.

This clonotype was seen more than once but under ten times. V is TRBV18 and J is TRBJ1-1, with D unresolved. Deletions cut 4 bases from V and 5 bases from J, with 8 bases between. There are 12 residues in the CDR3. Germline lookup yields CDR1 KGHSH and CDR2 LQKENI. DNA for the CDR3: TGTGCCAGCTCACTGGGGAAAACTGAAGCTTTCTTT. Translation gives CASSLGKTEAFF.

This clonotype showed up just a few times. As DNA, the CDR3 is TGTGCCAGCAGCTTGTGGCGACAGACGAACACCGGGGAGCTGTTTTTT. The encoded protein is CASSLWRQTNTGELFF. The chain has TRBV5-5 and TRBJ2-2; perhaps TRBD1 as D (5 bases). V was clipped by 1 base and J by 0 bases, with 10 bases between them. Germline CDR1 is SGHKS and CDR2 is YYEKEE (reference sequence). CDR3 length: 16 amino acids.

The genes are TRBV6-4 and TRBJ2-7; 9 bases match TRBD2. Germline loops: CDR1 MRHNA, CDR2 SNTAGT. CDR3 length: 16 residues. V was pared by 6 bases and J by 6 bases, with 15 bases of the junction left unmatched. The CDR3 bases are TGTGCCAGCAGGGAGGTGGGTAGCGGGAGTGTGGGCGAGCAGTACGTC. Its translation: CASREVGSGSVGEQYV.

This clonotype has a handful of counts. The J gene is TRBJ2-3, the V gene TRBV29-1, with 11 bases that match TRBD2. Germline values: CDR1 SQVTM, CDR2 ANQGSEA. The length of the CDR3 is 15 residues. V lost 6 bases and J lost 5; bases outside the gene matches: 10. CDR3 protein: CSVWGLAVDKDTQYF. The CDR3 nucleotides are TGCAGCGTGTGGGGACTAGCGGTCGATAAAGATACGCAGTATTTT.

The V call is TRBV6-5, the J call TRBJ2-2, with D hard to call. The CDR3 is 13 residues long. V was pared by 0 bases and J by 4 bases, with 3 bases between. Germline CDR1 reads MNHEY; CDR2 reads SVGAGI. CDR3 bases: TGTGCCAGCAGTTACTCGGCCACCGGGGAGCTGTTTTTT. The encoded protein is CASSYSATGELFF.

The chain is built from TRBV27 and TRBJ2-2; 7 bases fit TRBD2. CDR1 is MNHEY, CDR2 SMNVEV, per germline (reference sequence). Germline trimming cut 2 bases from V and 5 bases from J; bases unmatched to any gene: 11. This CDR3 contains 17 residues. The CDR3 loop reads CASSLPPWQGGTGELFF. The CDR3, as DNA: TGTGCCAGCAGTTTACCTCCGTGGCAGGGAGGGACCGGGGAGCTGTTTTTT.

As DNA, the CDR3 is TGCAGTGCTAGAGATGGCGGGAGAAGTCGAGAGACCCAGTACTTC. Protein product: CSARDGGRSRETQYF. V and J are TRBV20-1 and TRBJ2-5, with 7 bases lining up with TRBD2. Unmatched junction bases numbered 8, after V lost 0 bases and J lost 4 bases. Germline values: CDR1 DFQATT, CDR2 SNEGSKA (reference sequence). CDR3 length equals 15 residues.

This clonotype was observed a few times. V gene TRBV6-5 combines with J gene TRBJ1-1; TRBD1 matches 8 bases. V was pared by 2 bases and J by 10 bases, with 12 bases of the junction left unmatched. The CDR3 covers 15 residues. Germline values: CDR1 MNHEY, CDR2 SVGAGI. The CDR3 bases are TGTGCCAGCAGTTACATGCGGACAGGGACCTCCGGAGCTTTCTTT. It yields the protein CASSYMRTGTSGAFF.

CDR3 amino acids: CASSQHRELFF. Here the CDR3 DNA reads TGTGCCAGCAGCCAGCACCGGGAGCTGTTTTTT. The rearrangement links TRBV14 to TRBJ2-2; D gene unclear. Per the germline V gene, CDR1 is SGHDN and CDR2 is FVKESK. The germline V and J ends were trimmed by 3 bases and 9 bases, with 5 bases remaining between them. The CDR3 runs 11 residues. The entire variable domain, with the rest obtained from reference TRBV14 and TRBJ2-2, is as follows: EAGVTQFPSHSVIEKGQTVTLRCDPISGHDNLYWYRRVMGKEIKFLLHFVKESKQDESGMPNNRFLAERTGGTYSTLKVQPAELEDSGVYFCASSQHRELFFGEGSRLTVL.